The 13 T cell receptor beta chains in this list originate from one sample, sequenced in a study of blood T cell repertoires in COVID-19. Repertoires were generated with immunoSEQ multiplex PCR, while TCRdb's copy carries only in-frame clones and drops some. The sample has about 190,000 clones; less than 90% are singletons. The sequencing input was peripheral blood. These receptors were collected from a woman between 35 and 50 years old with acute or convalescent COVID-19.

The CDR3 sequence is CATRQGTYGYTF. Written as DNA, the CDR3 is TGTGCCACCCGGCAGGGAACCTATGGCTACACCTTC. The chain carries TRBV15 and TRBJ1-2, with TRBD1 as a possible D gene (5 bases). The CDR3 runs to 12 residues. The V and J ends lost 8 bases and 4 bases respectively, with 11 bases between them. Germline V gene lookup returns CDR1 LNHNV and CDR2 YYDKDF (reference sequence).

The chain joins TRBV5-6 to TRBJ1-4, with D possibly matching TRBD1 (5 bases). The V end lost 5 bases, the J end lost 3 bases, and 11 bases lay between the germline ends. Germline CDR1 and CDR2: SGHDT and YYEEEE. The CDR3 contains 14 residues. CDR3 region: CASREWGANEKLFF. The CDR3 DNA reads TGTGCCAGCAGGGAGTGGGGGGCTAATGAAAAACTGTTTTTT.

This chain uses TRBV12-3 or TRBV12-4 with TRBJ1-6; the D gene is possibly TRBD1 (5 bases). This CDR3 has 12 amino acids. V was shortened by 8 bases and J by 14 bases, with 16 bases between the two germline ends. CDR3 DNA: TGTGCCAGCTGGGGGGGGATTGGGGCCCTCCACTTT. Translated, it gives CASWGGIGALHF.

The rearrangement joins TRBV9 to TRBJ2-7, with 10 bases fitting TRBD1. The V gene end was trimmed by 2 bases and the J gene end by 2 bases; junction bases not matched to a gene: 1. The germline CDR1 and CDR2 sequences are SGDLS and YYNGEE. The CDR3 covers 14 residues. The DNA for the CDR3 is TGTGCCAGCAGCGTGGGACAGGGGACCTACGAGCAGTACTTC. The encoded protein is CASSVGQGTYEQYF.

The chain's CDR3 is CASSLGGTGTNYGYTF. The DNA of the CDR3 is TGTGCCAGCAGTTTAGGAGGGACAGGGACCAACTATGGCTACACCTTC. This rearrangement joins TRBV28 to TRBJ1-2, with 9 bases matching TRBD1. J was trimmed by 2 bases and V by 2 bases; bases with no gene match: 6. Germline CDR1 and CDR2: MDHEN and SYDVKM. This CDR3 has 16 residues.

The chain joins TRBV5-4 to TRBJ1-2; D is undetermined. CDR1 is SGHNT, CDR2 YYREEE, per germline (reference sequence). V lost 0 bases and J 3 bases, leaving 9 bases between the germline ends. The CDR3 runs 14 residues. CDR3 sequence (DNA): TGTGCCAGCAGCTTGGTATGGCAGGACTATGGCTACACCTTC. Its protein product is CASSLVWQDYGYTF.

The J gene is TRBJ2-5, the V gene TRBV29-1, with 7 bases identical to TRBD1. CDR3 length: 11 residues. CDR1 is SQVTM, CDR2 ANQGSEA, per germline. The trim removed 7 bases at V and 5 bases at J, leaving 4 bases unmatched. The CDR3 nucleotides read TGCAGCGCAGGGGGTTTGGAGACCCAGTACTTC. Protein sequence: CSAGGLETQYF.

The chain employs TRBV3-1 (or the pseudogene TRBV3-2) and TRBJ1-3; 10 positions agree with TRBD1. The CDR3 runs to 16 residues. CDR1 is LGHDT, CDR2 YNNKEL, per germline (reference sequence). V lost 5 bases and J lost 3; bases outside the gene matches: 7. The CDR3 is CASSASDRGDGNTIYF. CDR3 in DNA: TGTGCCAGCAGCGCCTCGGACAGGGGGGATGGAAACACCATATATTTT.

This chain links TRBV5-1 with TRBJ2-5, with D tentatively TRBD1 (7 bases). CDR3 size: 15 residues. Germline loops: CDR1 SGHRS, CDR2 YFSETQ. V was shortened by 5 bases and J by 3 bases, with 17 bases between the two germline ends. Here the CDR3 reads CASSPLGRGEETQYF. DNA of the CDR3: TGCGCCAGCAGTCCGCTGGGCAGGGGGGAAGAGACCCAGTACTTC.

The chain joins TRBV29-1 to TRBJ1-2; D unresolved. The CDR3 runs 11 residues. Germline CDR1 SQVTM, CDR2 ANQGSEA. V was pared by 4 bases and J by 8 bases, with 11 bases between. The CDR3 sequence is CSVAIYEGYTF. CDR3 nucleotides: TGCAGCGTTGCCATCTACGAGGGCTACACCTTC.

The V gene is TRBV6-1, the J gene TRBJ2-1; D is perhaps TRBD2 (5 bases). Trimming removed 5 bases from V and 9 bases from J, with 17 bases in between. This CDR3 region has 14 residues. Germline V lookup: CDR1 MNHNS, CDR2 SASEGT. CDR3 bases: TGTGCCAGCAGTCCCCCGGGGAACTGGGGTGAGCAGTTCTTC. Residues: CASSPPGNWGEQFF.

V gene TRBV27 combines with J gene TRBJ1-2; 8 positions agree with TRBD1. Germline V CDR1 and CDR2: MNHEY, SMNVEV (reference sequence). Losses at the gene ends were 5 bases for V and 1 base for J; bases not matched to a gene: 9. The CDR3 is 16 amino acids. The CDR3 here is CASSPAPQGVNYGYTF. Written as DNA, the CDR3 is TGTGCCAGCAGTCCAGCACCACAGGGGGTTAACTATGGCTACACCTTC.

V usage is TRBV30 and J usage is TRBJ2-5; possible D gene TRBD1, 6 bases. CDR1 is GTSNPN and CDR2 is SVGIG in the germline V gene (reference sequence). The CDR3 is 11 amino acids. The CDR3 sequence: CAWDNIKTQYF. The DNA of the CDR3 is TGTGCTTGGGACAATATAAAGACCCAGTACTTC.